The 21 T cell receptor beta chains below all came from one sample that was sequenced in a study of blood T cell repertoires in COVID-19. The repertoire was sequenced with immunoSEQ multiplex PCR; TCRdb's copy has only in-frame clones and lacks some. The table includes some 150,000 clones, around 83% detected once. Specimen: PBMCs or T cells enriched from blood (not recorded which). These TCRs come from a man in his fifties who had recovered from COVID-19.

This clone came up once. This sequence joins TRBV27 and TRBJ1-3; unclear D gene. Germline V gene sequence: CDR1 MNHEY, CDR2 SMNVEV (reference sequence). The CDR3 runs to 16 residues. Trimming took off 6 bases at V and 0 bases at J, with 15 bases between the two ends. DNA of the CDR3: TGTGCCAGCAGCCTCCGACGGGGAATCTCTGGAAACACCATATATTTT. This sequence encodes CASSLRRGISGNTIYF.

In DNA, the CDR3 is TGTGCCAGCCGGCGGGGGCGATCCTATAATTCACCCCTCCACTTT. It is translated as CASRRGRSYNSPLHF. The rearrangement joins TRBV6-5 to TRBJ1-6; TRBD1 might be the D (6 bases). This CDR3 region has 15 residues. Germline values: CDR1 MNHEY, CDR2 SVGAGI. Trimming stripped 8 bases from V and 1 base from J, with 12 bases between.

This clone came up once. The gene calls are TRBV28 and TRBJ1-1; D ambiguous. Germline loops: CDR1 MDHEN, CDR2 SYDVKM. The V gene lost 3 bases and the J gene lost 3 bases, with 8 bases spanning the gap. The CDR3 extends over 13 amino acids. CDR3 amino acids: CASSFEGDTEAFF. DNA for the CDR3: TGTGCCAGCAGTTTTGAGGGAGACACTGAAGCTTTCTTT.

This chain uses TRBV7-2 with TRBJ1-1; D is possibly TRBD1 (5 bases). The germline CDR1 and CDR2 sequences are SGHTA and FQGNSA. The CDR3 is 13 residues long. V was shortened by 5 bases and J by 0 bases, with 7 bases between the two germline ends. CDR3 protein: CASSTQVNTEAFF. The CDR3 nucleotides are TGTGCCAGCAGCACACAGGTGAACACTGAAGCTTTCTTT.

The chain employs TRBV29-1 and TRBJ1-1; 11 bases are a match to TRBD1. Germline CDR1 reads SQVTM; CDR2 reads ANQGSEA. J gave up 13 bases and V 3 bases, and 7 bases lay outside the gene matches. The CDR3 is made up of 12 amino acids. As DNA, the CDR3 is TGCAGCGTTGAGGGACAGGGGGTTAAAGGTTTCTTT. It codes for CSVEGQGVKGFF.

The chain carries TRBV9 and TRBJ2-1; TRBD2 matches 7 bases. Losses at the gene ends were 0 bases for V and 4 bases for J; bases not matched to a gene: 4. CDR3 length equals 15 residues. Per the germline V gene, CDR1 is SGDLS and CDR2 is YYNGEE. CDR3 DNA: TGTGCCAGCAGCGTAGCTGCGGGGGAATACAATGAGCAGTTCTTC. Protein sequence: CASSVAAGEYNEQFF.

The chain has TRBV6-5 and TRBJ1-1; TRBD1 is a possible D gene (6 bases). This CDR3 is 13 amino acids long. Germline values: CDR1 MNHEY, CDR2 SVGAGI. V gave up 6 bases and J gave up 1 base, with 9 bases separating them. For the CDR3, the DNA is TGTGCCAGCAGGCCGGGACAGAACACTGAAGCTTTCTTT. Its translation is CASRPGQNTEAFF.

The sample holds a few counts of this clone. This chain links TRBV5-8 with TRBJ1-1; TRBD1 might be the D (5 bases). V was clipped by 1 base and J by 1 base, with 8 bases between them. The CDR3 is made up of 14 amino acids. In germline, CDR1 is SGHTS, CDR2 YDEGEE. The CDR3 DNA sequence: TGTGCCAGCAGCTTGCGGGGGGAGAACACTGAAGCTTTCTTT. Its protein product is CASSLRGENTEAFF.

The V and J genes are TRBV7-3 and TRBJ1-1, with TRBD1 as a possible D gene (5 bases). The CDR3 runs 16 residues. Germline V gives CDR1 SGHTA, CDR2 FQGTGA. V was cut by 2 bases and J by 4 bases, with 17 bases left in between. Here the CDR3 DNA reads TGTGCCAGCAGCTTACGAGTGGGAAGCGGGGCCACTGAAGCTTTCTTT. Protein product: CASSLRVGSGATEAFF.

The V call is TRBV5-4, the J call TRBJ1-2; D possibly corresponds to TRBD1 (5 bases). With 4 bases removed from V and 1 base from J, the gap between germline ends came to 5 bases. The CDR3 totals 12 residues. The germline gives CDR1 SGHNT, CDR2 YYREEE (reference sequence). The CDR3 is CASSDSNYGYTF. DNA of the CDR3: TGTGCCAGCAGCGACAGTAACTATGGCTACACCTTC.

The chain joins TRBV5-6 to TRBJ1-5; 7 positions agree with TRBD1. V trimming: 4 bases; J trimming: 7 bases; junction bases outside the gene matches: 8. The germline V gene encodes CDR1 SGHDT and CDR2 YYEEEE. This CDR3 spans 14 amino acids. The CDR3 DNA follows: TGTGCCAGCAGCACCACAGGGGTGAGCCAGCCCCAGCATTTT. Residues: CASSTTGVSQPQHF.

V gene TRBV2 combines with J gene TRBJ1-5; D uncertain. CDR1 and CDR2 from the germline V gene are SNHLY and FYNNEI. V was trimmed by 1 base and J by 9 bases, leaving 13 bases between them. This CDR3 contains 14 residues. Here the CDR3 reads CASSEDPPVRPQHF. DNA of the CDR3: TGTGCCAGCAGTGAAGATCCCCCGGTTCGGCCCCAGCATTTT.

In the case of this clone: A much larger clone lies a single base off, so this may be a read error. The chain carries TRBV6-4 and TRBJ2-3, with 12 bases matching TRBD2. Germline values: CDR1 MRHNA, CDR2 SNTAGT. V gave up 0 bases and J gave up 4 bases; unmatched junction bases: 2. The CDR3 has 16 residues. The CDR3 spells CASSDSTSGGADTQYF. The DNA for the CDR3 is TGTGCCAGCAGTGACTCGACTAGCGGGGGTGCAGATACGCAGTATTTT.

The CDR3, as DNA: TGTGCCAGCAGCCCTTGGCGGGCACCTAACACTGAAGCTTTCTTT. Its protein product is CASSPWRAPNTEAFF. The gene calls are TRBV7-8 and TRBJ1-1; D is uncertain. Germline CDR1 is SGHVS and CDR2 is FQNEAQ. Between the trimmed V and J ends, which lost 5 bases and 2 bases, there was a span of 15 bases. This CDR3 has 15 residues. Filled out from reference TRBV7-8 and TRBJ1-1, the complete variable domain reads GAGVSQSPRYKVAKRGQDVALRCDPISGHVSLFWYQQALGQGPEFLTYFQNEAQLDKSGLPSDRFFAERPEGSVSTLKIQRTQQEDSAVYLCASSPWRAPNTEAFFGQGTRLTVV.

CDR3 protein: CAWSVPTVSFSGNTIYF. The CDR3 nucleotides are TGTGCCTGGAGTGTTCCGACAGTCTCCTTCTCTGGAAACACCATATATTTT. V and J are TRBV30 and TRBJ1-3, with D perhaps matching TRBD1 (5 bases). CDR3 size: 17 residues. Germline CDR1 and CDR2: GTSNPN and SVGIG (reference sequence). V lost 0 bases and J lost 0, with 15 bases in between. Using reference TRBV30 and TRBJ1-3 for the parts outside the CDR3, the full variable domain is SQTIHQWPATLVQPVGSPLSLECTVEGTSNPNLYWYRQAAGRGLQLLFYSVGIGQISSEVPQNLSASRPQDRQFILSSKKLLLSDSGFYLCAWSVPTVSFSGNTIYFGEGSWLTVV.

V and J are TRBV6-5 and TRBJ1-2, with D uncertain. Germline V CDR1 and CDR2: MNHEY, SVGAGI. The CDR3 runs to 14 residues. V was pared by 6 bases and J by 4 bases, with 15 bases between. CDR3 amino acids: CASSEVGDGYGYTF. CDR3 nucleotides: TGTGCCAGCAGCGAGGTCGGAGACGGCTATGGCTACACCTTC.

This chain connects TRBV19 to TRBJ2-2; a possible D gene is TRBD1 (6 bases). V dropped 3 bases and J dropped 6 bases, with 8 bases sitting between them. Germline CDR1 reads LNHDA; CDR2 reads SQIVND (reference sequence). This CDR3 comprises 13 residues. The CDR3, as DNA: TGTGCCAGTAGTATTACAGGGCCCGGGGAGCTGTTTTTT. Its translation: CASSITGPGELFF.

The chain uses TRBV28 and TRBJ1-1, with D perhaps matching TRBD1 (5 bases). The V gene lost 8 bases and the J gene lost 14 bases, with 18 bases spanning the gap. The CDR3 runs to 11 residues. CDR1 MDHEN and CDR2 SYDVKM come from the germline V gene. DNA for the CDR3: TGTGCCAGCCGCCAGGACATCTCCCTCTTCTTT. It encodes CASRQDISLFF.

The J gene is TRBJ2-5, the V gene TRBV30; D call uncertain. This CDR3 contains 11 residues. CDR1 is GTSNPN and CDR2 is SVGIG in the germline V gene (reference sequence). The ends were cut back, 3 bases at V and 1 base at J, with 3 bases in the middle. The CDR3 sequence: CAWSFQETQYF. The CDR3 DNA reads as TGTGCCTGGAGCTTCCAAGAGACCCAGTACTTC.

This clone showed up just a few times. The genes are TRBV6-5 and TRBJ1-2; D perhaps matches TRBD1 (6 bases). V was cut by 8 bases and J by 3 bases, with 10 bases left in between. The CDR3 runs 12 residues. CDR1 is MNHEY and CDR2 is SVGAGI in the germline V gene. CDR3 bases: TGTGCCAGCCAGGCAGGGGACTATGGCTACACCTTC. It encodes CASQAGDYGYTF.

The J gene is TRBJ1-1, the V gene TRBV5-1; D is perhaps TRBD1 (6 bases). Germline V gene lookup returns CDR1 SGHRS and CDR2 YFSETQ. V was pared by 2 bases and J by 1 base, with 12 bases between. This CDR3 spans 15 amino acids. The CDR3 spells CASSLIQGENTEAFF. The CDR3 DNA is TGCGCCAGCAGCTTAATACAGGGTGAGAACACTGAAGCTTTCTTT.